This T cell receptor beta chain appears in the sequencing data of a study of cytomegalovirus exposure and HLA in healthy donors. The overall study: Unique TCRs numbering 75 million to 95 million, obtained from HLA-typed donors, made up an early data release.

With 60 Vbeta and 13 Jbeta primers, the PCR was carried out. Sequenced by immunoSEQ multiplex PCR; TCRdb stores in-frame clones only, minus some. In the table there are over 150,000 clones, around 77% of which are singletons. Study-level points and caveats: Looking again later, the authors saw that most CMV-associated TCR beta chains seemed HLA-restricted. A later analysis found common viral pathogens apparently linked to several of the most significant clusters. Presence/absence analyses rested on an assumption that sequencing depth was roughly uniform across donors.

The table lists this clone with a count of one. Antigen: not known. The CDR3 consists of 14 residues. Germline CDR1 is WSHSY and CDR2 is SAAADI. V gave up 5 bases and J gave up 4 bases; unmatched junction bases: 7. The origin of this receptor is a woman between 18 and 29 years old in good health and CMV-seronegative. The sequenced sample was PBMCs. The gene calls are TRBV10-2 and TRBJ1-2, with TRBD1 matching 7 bases. The CDR3, as DNA: TGCGCCAGCAGTCGGGAACAGGGGAGCTATGGCTACACCTTC. Translated, it gives CASSREQGSYGYTF.